This T cell receptor beta chain was identified during a study of blood T cell repertoires in COVID-19. About the study: Whether acute or convalescent, the COVID-19 samples came from the United States, Italy and Spain. In each case, the material was cDNA or gDNA derived from T cells, B-cell-depleted T cells, or PBMCs.

In the original workflow: From reference gene primer amplification, estimates of nucleated cell counts were derived. TCRdb keeps only in-frame clones here, not all; method: immunoSEQ multiplex PCR. V, J and clone size reflect that table, while D and trimming were determined from the DNA. The sample records roughly 98,000 clones, 80% to 95% being singletons. Sequences were obtained from peripheral blood. This TCR came from a woman aged 60-75 years with active COVID-19.

DNA of the CDR3: TGTGCCAGCAGTTACGGACTAGCGGGGTTTACAGATACGCAGTATTTT. Its translation: CASSYGLAGFTDTQYF. V gene TRBV6-5 combines with J gene TRBJ2-3; the match to TRBD2 covers 12 bases. CDR1 is MNHEY and CDR2 is SVGAGI in the germline V gene. The CDR3 has 16 amino acids. Trimming cost V 2 bases and J 3 bases; bases outside gene matches: 3.